A selection of T cell receptor beta chains follows, all from one sample in a study of cytomegalovirus exposure and HLA in healthy donors. TCRdb keeps only in-frame clones here, not all; method: immunoSEQ multiplex PCR. The sample has about 210,000 clones, around 86% seen once; the top ten hold 10% to 13%. The specimen sequenced was PBMCs. These receptors all come from a woman between 45 and 60 years old in good health and CMV-seropositive. CDR3s include the opening cysteine and the closing phenylalanine or tryptophan. The D gene is left open where the match is weak. Some rows have no size entry. The others give once, few or many, or a class for an expanded clone.

clone_size: .; j_call: TRBJ1-4; v_call: TRBV21-1; d_call: .; cdr3_nt: TGTGCCAGCAGCAAAGAGGGGGCCCCTAATGAAAAACTGTTTTTT; cdr3_aa: CASSKEGAPNEKLFF
clone_size: .; j_call: TRBJ1-1; v_call: TRBV11-2; d_call: .; cdr3_nt: TGTGCCAGCAGCGAGAACAGGGCTCAGTACACTGAAGCTTTCTTT; cdr3_aa: CASSENRAQYTEAFF
clone_size: few; j_call: TRBJ2-7; v_call: TRBV30; d_call: TRBD1; cdr3_nt: TGTGCCTGGAGCCTGACAGGGGACTACGAGCAGTACTTC; cdr3_aa: CAWSLTGDYEQYF
clone_size: .; j_call: TRBJ1-5; v_call: TRBV28; d_call: .; cdr3_nt: TGTGCCAGCAGTTTATTGTCGCCAGGTGAACAGCCCCAGCATTTT; cdr3_aa: CASSLLSPGEQPQHF
clone_size: .; j_call: TRBJ1-2; v_call: TRBV30; d_call: TRBD1; cdr3_nt: TGTGCCTGGACAGGGGGCCACTATGGCTACACCTTC; cdr3_aa: CAWTGGHYGYTF
clone_size: .; j_call: TRBJ2-2; v_call: TRBV5-4; d_call: TRBD1; cdr3_nt: TGTGCCAGCAGCTTGGGACAGGGCGGGTTTGGCGGGGAGCTGTTTTTT; cdr3_aa: CASSLGQGGFGGELFF
clone_size: .; j_call: TRBJ2-3; v_call: TRBV5-1; d_call: .; cdr3_nt: TGCGCCAGCAGGGAGGGGAGCACAGATACGCAGTATTTT; cdr3_aa: CASREGSTDTQYF
clone_size: .; j_call: TRBJ2-5; v_call: TRBV25-1; d_call: .; cdr3_nt: TGTGCCAGCACCCCGGACTCCCAAGAGACCCAGTACTTC; cdr3_aa: CASTPDSQETQYF
clone_size: .; j_call: TRBJ2-7; v_call: TRBV7-2; d_call: TRBD1; cdr3_nt: TGTGCCAGCAGCGCCGGGACAGGGTTCTCCTACGAGCAGTACTTC; cdr3_aa: CASSAGTGFSYEQYF
clone_size: .; j_call: TRBJ2-5; v_call: TRBV14; d_call: .; cdr3_nt: TGTGCCAGCAGCCCCCTCAGACTAGTCCGAGAGACCCAGTACTTC; cdr3_aa: CASSPLRLVRETQYF
clone_size: .; j_call: TRBJ1-1; v_call: TRBV28; d_call: TRBD1; cdr3_nt: TGTGCCAGCCTCGGACAGGGGGCTTTCACTGAAGCTTTCTTT; cdr3_aa: CASLGQGAFTEAFF
clone_size: .; j_call: TRBJ2-5; v_call: TRBV28; d_call: TRBD2; cdr3_nt: TGTGCCAGCAGCCGGGGGGTAGCGGGGGGGCGGCAAGAGACCCAGTACTTC; cdr3_aa: CASSRGVAGGRQETQYF
clone_size: .; j_call: TRBJ2-1; v_call: TRBV5-1; d_call: TRBD2; cdr3_nt: TGCGCCAGCAGCTTAACCCGGAGCGGGGAGGGTGAGCAGTTCTTC; cdr3_aa: CASSLTRSGEGEQFF
clone_size: .; j_call: TRBJ2-7; v_call: TRBV25-1; d_call: .; cdr3_nt: TGTGCCAGCAGTGGGTGGGGGGGCCATCTATCCCCCTACGAGCAGTACTTC; cdr3_aa: CASSGWGGHLSPYEQYF
clone_size: .; j_call: TRBJ1-1; v_call: TRBV29-1; d_call: TRBD1; cdr3_nt: TGCAGCGTTGAAGGGGGGGACAGGGCGGCAGCGGGCACTGAAGCTTTCTTT; cdr3_aa: CSVEGGDRAAAGTEAFF
clone_size: .; j_call: TRBJ1-6; v_call: TRBV28; d_call: TRBD1; cdr3_nt: TGTGCCAGCAGTTCGGACAGGGTTTCACCCCTCCACTTT; cdr3_aa: CASSSDRVSPLHF
clone_size: .; j_call: TRBJ1-1; v_call: TRBV6-6; d_call: .; cdr3_nt: TGTGCCAGCAGTCAACAGGGACTAAGCGAAGCTTTCTTT; cdr3_aa: CASSQQGLSEAFF
clone_size: once; j_call: TRBJ2-1; v_call: TRBV7-2; d_call: .; cdr3_nt: TGTGCCAGCAGCTTAGCGCGGGCGAATGAGCAGTTCTTC; cdr3_aa: CASSLARANEQFF
clone_size: .; j_call: TRBJ2-5; v_call: TRBV5-1; d_call: .; cdr3_nt: TGCGCCAGCAGCTTGATGCGGCAGCAAGAGACCCAGTACTTC; cdr3_aa: CASSLMRQQETQYF
clone_size: .; j_call: TRBJ1-4; v_call: TRBV11-1; d_call: .; cdr3_nt: TGTGCCAGCAGCTTCGGTCCGGGAACTAATGAAAAACTGTTTTTT; cdr3_aa: CASSFGPGTNEKLFF
clone_size: .; j_call: TRBJ2-2; v_call: TRBV6-5; d_call: .; cdr3_nt: TGTGCCAGCAGTTACTCGAGAGGTGCCGGGGAGCTGTTTTTT; cdr3_aa: CASSYSRGAGELFF
clone_size: .; j_call: TRBJ1-5; v_call: TRBV7-2; d_call: .; cdr3_nt: TGTGCCAGCAGCTTCTCAGGGGTGAGACAGCCCCAGCATTTT; cdr3_aa: CASSFSGVRQPQHF
clone_size: .; j_call: TRBJ2-4; v_call: TRBV6-1; d_call: .; cdr3_nt: TGTGCCAGCAGGGTCGACAGTTCAAACATTCAGTACTTC; cdr3_aa: CASRVDSSNIQYF
clone_size: once; j_call: TRBJ2-2; v_call: TRBV9; d_call: .; cdr3_nt: TGTGCCAGCAGCGGGGACTCCAACACCGGGGAGCTGTTTTTT; cdr3_aa: CASSGDSNTGELFF
clone_size: .; j_call: TRBJ2-5; v_call: TRBV4-3; d_call: .; cdr3_nt: TGCGCCAGCAGCCAAGATCTCGGAGGTAAAGAGACCCAGTACTTC; cdr3_aa: CASSQDLGGKETQYF